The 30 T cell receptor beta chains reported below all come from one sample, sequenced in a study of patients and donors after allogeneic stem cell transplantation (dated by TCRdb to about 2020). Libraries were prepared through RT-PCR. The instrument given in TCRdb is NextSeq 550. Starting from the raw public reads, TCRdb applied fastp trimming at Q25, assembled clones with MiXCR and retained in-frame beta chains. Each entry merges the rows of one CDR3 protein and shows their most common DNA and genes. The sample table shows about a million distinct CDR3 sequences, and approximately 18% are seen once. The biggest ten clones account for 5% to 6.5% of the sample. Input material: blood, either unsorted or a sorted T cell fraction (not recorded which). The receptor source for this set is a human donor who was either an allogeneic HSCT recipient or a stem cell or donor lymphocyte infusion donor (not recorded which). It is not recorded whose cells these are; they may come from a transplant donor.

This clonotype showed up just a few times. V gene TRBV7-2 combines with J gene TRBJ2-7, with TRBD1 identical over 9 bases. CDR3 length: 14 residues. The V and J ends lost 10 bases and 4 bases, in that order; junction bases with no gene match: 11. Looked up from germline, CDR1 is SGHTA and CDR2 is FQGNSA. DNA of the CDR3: TGTGCCACCGCCCCGGGACAGGGTTATTACGAGCAGTACTTC. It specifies CATAPGQGYYEQYF.

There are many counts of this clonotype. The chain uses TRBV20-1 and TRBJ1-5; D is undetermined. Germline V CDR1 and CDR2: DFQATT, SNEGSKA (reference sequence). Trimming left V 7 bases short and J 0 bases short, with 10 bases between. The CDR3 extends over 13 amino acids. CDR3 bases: TGCAGTGTCCGACACGCTAGCAATCAGCCCCAGCATTTT. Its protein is CSVRHASNQPQHF.

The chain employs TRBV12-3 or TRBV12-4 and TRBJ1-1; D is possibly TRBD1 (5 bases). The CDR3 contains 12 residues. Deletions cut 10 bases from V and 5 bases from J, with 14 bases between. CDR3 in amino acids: CATSRGGTEAFF. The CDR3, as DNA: TGTGCCACCAGCCGGGGGGGTACTGAAGCTTTCTTT.

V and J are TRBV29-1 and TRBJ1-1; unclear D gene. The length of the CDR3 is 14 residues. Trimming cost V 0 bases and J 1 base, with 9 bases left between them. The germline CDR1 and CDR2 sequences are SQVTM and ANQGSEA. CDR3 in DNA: TGCAGCGTTGAAGAGAATCCGGGGAACACTGAAGCTTTCTTT. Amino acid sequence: CSVEENPGNTEAFF. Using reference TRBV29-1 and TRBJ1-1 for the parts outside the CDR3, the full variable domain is SAVISQKPSRDICQRGTSLTIQCQVDSQVTMMFWYRQQPGQSLTLIATANQGSEATYESGFVIDKFPISRPNLTFSTLTVSNMSPEDSSIYLCSVEENPGNTEAFFGQGTRLTVV.

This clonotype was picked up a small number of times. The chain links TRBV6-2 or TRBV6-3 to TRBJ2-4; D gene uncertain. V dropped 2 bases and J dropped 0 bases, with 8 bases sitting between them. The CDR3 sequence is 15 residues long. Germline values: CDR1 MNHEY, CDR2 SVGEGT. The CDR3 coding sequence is TGTGCCAGCAGTTACGTTGGGGTAGCCAAAAACATTCAGTACTTC. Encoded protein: CASSYVGVAKNIQYF.

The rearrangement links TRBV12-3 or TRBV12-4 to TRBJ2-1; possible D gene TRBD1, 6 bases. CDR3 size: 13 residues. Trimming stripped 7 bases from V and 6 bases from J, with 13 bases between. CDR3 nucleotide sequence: TGTGCCAGCAACACAGGGACCGGCAATGAGCAGTTCTTC. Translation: CASNTGTGNEQFF.

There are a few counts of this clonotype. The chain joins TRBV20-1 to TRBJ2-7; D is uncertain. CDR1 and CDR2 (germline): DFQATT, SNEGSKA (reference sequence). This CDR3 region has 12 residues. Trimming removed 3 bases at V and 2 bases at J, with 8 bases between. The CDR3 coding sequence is TGCAGTGCTAGGACGGTCCCCTACGAGCAGTACTTC. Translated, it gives CSARTVPYEQYF.

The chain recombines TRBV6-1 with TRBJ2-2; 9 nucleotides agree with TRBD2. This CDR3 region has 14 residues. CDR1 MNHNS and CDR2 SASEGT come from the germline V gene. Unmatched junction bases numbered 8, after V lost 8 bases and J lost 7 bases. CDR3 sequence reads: CASPGGRVVGELFF. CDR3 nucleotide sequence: TGTGCCAGCCCCGGCGGGAGGGTTGTCGGGGAGCTGTTTTTT.

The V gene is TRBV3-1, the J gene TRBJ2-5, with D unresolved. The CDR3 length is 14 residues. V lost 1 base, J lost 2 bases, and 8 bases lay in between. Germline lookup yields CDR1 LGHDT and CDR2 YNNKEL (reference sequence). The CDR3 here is CASSQVLRQETQYF. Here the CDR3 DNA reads TGTGCCAGCAGCCAAGTTTTGCGACAAGAGACCCAGTACTTC.

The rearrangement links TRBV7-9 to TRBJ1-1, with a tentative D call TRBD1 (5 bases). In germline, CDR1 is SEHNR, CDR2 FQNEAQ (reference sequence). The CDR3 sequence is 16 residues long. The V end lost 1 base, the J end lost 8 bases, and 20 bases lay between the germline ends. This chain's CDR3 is CASSLGVAGLGVEAFF. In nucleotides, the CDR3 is TGTGCCAGCAGCTTAGGGGTTGCGGGGCTTGGGGTGGAAGCTTTCTTT.

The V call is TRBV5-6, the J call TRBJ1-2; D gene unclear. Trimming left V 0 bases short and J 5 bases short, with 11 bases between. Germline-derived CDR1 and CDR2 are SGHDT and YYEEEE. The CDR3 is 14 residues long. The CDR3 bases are TGTGCCAGCAGCTTGGACGGGCCGAGGTATGGCTACACCTTC. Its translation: CASSLDGPRYGYTF.

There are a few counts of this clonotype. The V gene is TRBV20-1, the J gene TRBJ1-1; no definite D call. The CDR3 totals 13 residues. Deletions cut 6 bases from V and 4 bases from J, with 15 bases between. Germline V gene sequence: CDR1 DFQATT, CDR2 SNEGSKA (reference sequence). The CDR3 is CSAGRLSTTEAFF. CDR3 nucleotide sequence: TGCAGTGCCGGGAGGTTGTCAACCACTGAAGCTTTCTTT.

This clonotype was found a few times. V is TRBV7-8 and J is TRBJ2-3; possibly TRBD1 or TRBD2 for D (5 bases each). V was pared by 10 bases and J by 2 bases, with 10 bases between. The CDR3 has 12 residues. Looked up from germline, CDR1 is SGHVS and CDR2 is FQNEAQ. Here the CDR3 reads CAMGESTDTQYF. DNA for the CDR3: TGTGCCATGGGGGAGTCCACAGATACGCAGTATTTT.

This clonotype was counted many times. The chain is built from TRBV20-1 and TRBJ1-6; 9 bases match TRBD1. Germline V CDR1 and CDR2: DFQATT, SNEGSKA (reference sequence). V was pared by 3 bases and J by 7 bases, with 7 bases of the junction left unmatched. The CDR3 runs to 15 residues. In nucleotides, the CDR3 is TGCAGTGCTAGGGATAGGGGGACAGGGAATTCACCCCTCCACTTT. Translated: CSARDRGTGNSPLHF.

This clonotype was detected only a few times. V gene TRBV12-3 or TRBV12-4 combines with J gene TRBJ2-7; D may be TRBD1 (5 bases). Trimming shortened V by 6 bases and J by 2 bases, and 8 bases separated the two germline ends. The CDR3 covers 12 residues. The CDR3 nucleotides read TGTGCCAGCAGACAGGCCACCTACGAGCAGTACTTC. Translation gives CASRQATYEQYF.

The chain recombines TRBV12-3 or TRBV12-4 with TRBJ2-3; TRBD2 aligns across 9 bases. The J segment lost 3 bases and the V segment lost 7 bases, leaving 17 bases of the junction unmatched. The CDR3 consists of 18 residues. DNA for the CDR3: TGTGCCAGCACCCGCAGGGGAGGAGCGGGAGGACGAACAGATACGCAGTATTTT. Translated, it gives CASTRRGGAGGRTDTQYF.

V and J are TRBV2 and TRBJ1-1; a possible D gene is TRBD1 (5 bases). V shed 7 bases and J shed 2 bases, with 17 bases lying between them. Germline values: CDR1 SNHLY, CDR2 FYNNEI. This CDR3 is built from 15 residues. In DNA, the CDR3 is TGTGCCAGCATCCACGGAGGAGGGACCAACACTGAAGCTTTCTTT. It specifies CASIHGGGTNTEAFF.

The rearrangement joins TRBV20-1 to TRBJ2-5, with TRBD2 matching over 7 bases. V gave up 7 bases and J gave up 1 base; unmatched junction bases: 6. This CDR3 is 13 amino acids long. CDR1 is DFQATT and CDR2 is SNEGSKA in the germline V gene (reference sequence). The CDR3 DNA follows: TGCAGTGGTCGTCGGGGGGTCCAAGAGACCCAGTACTTC. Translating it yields CSGRRGVQETQYF.

CDR3 sequence (DNA): TGTGCCAGCAGTTCGGGGACGAGGGGAGAGACCCAGTACTTC. It specifies CASSSGTRGETQYF. This sequence joins TRBV7-9 and TRBJ2-5; D possibly uses TRBD1 or TRBD2 (5 bases each). The CDR3 has 14 amino acids. CDR1 SEHNR and CDR2 FQNEAQ come from the germline V gene (reference sequence). V was cut by 6 bases and J by 4 bases, with 15 bases left in between. Full variable domain (remainder filled in from reference TRBV7-9 and TRBJ2-5): DTGVSQNPRHKITKRGQNVTFRCDPISEHNRLYWYRQTLGQGPEFLTYFQNEAQLEKSRLLSDRFSAERPKGSFSTLEIQRTEQGDSAMYLCASSSGTRGETQYFGPGTRLLVL.

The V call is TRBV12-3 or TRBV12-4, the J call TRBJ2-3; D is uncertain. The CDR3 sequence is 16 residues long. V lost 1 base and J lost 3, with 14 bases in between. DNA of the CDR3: TGTGCCAGCAGTTTAGGCCTTCCGAAATCGACAGATACGCAGTATTTT. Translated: CASSLGLPKSTDTQYF.

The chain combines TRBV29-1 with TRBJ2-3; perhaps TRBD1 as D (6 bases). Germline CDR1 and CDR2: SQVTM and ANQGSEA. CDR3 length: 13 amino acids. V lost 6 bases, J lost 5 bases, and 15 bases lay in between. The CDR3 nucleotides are TGCAGCGTCGCGTGGGACACATTAGATACGCAGTATTTT. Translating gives CSVAWDTLDTQYF.

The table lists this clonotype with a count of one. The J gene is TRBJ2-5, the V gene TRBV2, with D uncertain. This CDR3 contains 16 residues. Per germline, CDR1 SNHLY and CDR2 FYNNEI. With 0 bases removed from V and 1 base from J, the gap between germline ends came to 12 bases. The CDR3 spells CASSEARNGIQETQYF. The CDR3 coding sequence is TGTGCCAGCAGTGAAGCGCGTAACGGCATCCAAGAGACCCAGTACTTC. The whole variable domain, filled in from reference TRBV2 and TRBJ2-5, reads EPEVTQTPSHQVTQMGQEVILRCVPISNHLYFYWYRQILGQKVEFLVSFYNNEISEKSEIFDDQFSVERPDGSNFTLKIRSTKLEDSAMYFCASSEARNGIQETQYFGPGTRLLVL.

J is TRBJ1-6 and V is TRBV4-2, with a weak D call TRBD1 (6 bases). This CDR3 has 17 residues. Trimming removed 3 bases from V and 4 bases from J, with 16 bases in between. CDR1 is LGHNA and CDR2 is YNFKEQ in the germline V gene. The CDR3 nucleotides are TGTGCCAGCAGCCATGACGACGGACAGAGATATAATTCACCCCTCCACTTT. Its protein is CASSHDDGQRYNSPLHF.

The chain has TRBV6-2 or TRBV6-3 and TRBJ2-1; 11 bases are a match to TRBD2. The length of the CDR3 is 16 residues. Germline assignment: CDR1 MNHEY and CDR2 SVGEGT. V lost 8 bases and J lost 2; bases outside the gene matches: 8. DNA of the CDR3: TGTGCCAGCGGTAATAGCGGGGGGGCCCCCTACAATGAGCAGTTCTTC. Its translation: CASGNSGGAPYNEQFF.

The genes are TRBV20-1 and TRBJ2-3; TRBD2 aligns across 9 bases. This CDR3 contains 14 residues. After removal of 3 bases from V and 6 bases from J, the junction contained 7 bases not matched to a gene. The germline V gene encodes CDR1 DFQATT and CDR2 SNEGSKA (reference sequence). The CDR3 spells CSASRGGAPDTQYF. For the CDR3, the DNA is TGCAGTGCTAGTCGCGGGGGGGCACCCGATACGCAGTATTTT.

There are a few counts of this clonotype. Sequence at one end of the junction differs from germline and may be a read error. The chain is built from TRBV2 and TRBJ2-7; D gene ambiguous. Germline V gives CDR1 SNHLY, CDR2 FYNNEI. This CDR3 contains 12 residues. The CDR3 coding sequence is TGTGCCAGCGGTGAAGGGTTCCACGAGCAGTACTTC. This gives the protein CASGEGFHEQYF. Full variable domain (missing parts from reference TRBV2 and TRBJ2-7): EPEVTQTPSHQVTQMGQEVILRCVPISNHLYFYWYRQILGQKVEFLVSFYNNEISEKSEIFDDQFSVERPDGSNFTLKIRSTKLEDSAMYFCASGEGFHEQYFGPGTRLTVT.

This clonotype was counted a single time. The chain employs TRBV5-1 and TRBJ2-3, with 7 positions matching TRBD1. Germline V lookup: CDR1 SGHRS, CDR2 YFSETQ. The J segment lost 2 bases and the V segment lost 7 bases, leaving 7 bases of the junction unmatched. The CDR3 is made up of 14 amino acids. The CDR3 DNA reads TGCGCCAGCCGACCTACAGGGGACACAGATACGCAGTATTTT. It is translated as CASRPTGDTDTQYF.

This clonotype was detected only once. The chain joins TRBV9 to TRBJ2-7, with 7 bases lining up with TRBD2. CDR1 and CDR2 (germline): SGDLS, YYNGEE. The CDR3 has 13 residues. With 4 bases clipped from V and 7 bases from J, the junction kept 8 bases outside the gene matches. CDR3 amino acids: CASSPSGAGEQYF. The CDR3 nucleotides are TGTGCCAGCAGCCCGAGCGGGGCGGGGGAGCAGTACTTC.

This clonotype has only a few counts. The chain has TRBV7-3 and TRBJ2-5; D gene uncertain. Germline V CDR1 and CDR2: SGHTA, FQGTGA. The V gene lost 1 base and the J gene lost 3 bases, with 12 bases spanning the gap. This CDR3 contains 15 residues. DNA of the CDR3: TGTGCCAGCAGCTTAAGTGGGCGTGGGGAAGAGACCCAGTACTTC. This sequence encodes CASSLSGRGEETQYF.

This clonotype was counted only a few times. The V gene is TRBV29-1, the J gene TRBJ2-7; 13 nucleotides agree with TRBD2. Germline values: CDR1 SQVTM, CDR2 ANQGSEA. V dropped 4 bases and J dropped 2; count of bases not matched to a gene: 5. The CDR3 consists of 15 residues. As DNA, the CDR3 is TGCAGCGTTGGAACTAGCGGGAGGGGAGCCTACGAGCAGTACTTC. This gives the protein CSVGTSGRGAYEQYF.